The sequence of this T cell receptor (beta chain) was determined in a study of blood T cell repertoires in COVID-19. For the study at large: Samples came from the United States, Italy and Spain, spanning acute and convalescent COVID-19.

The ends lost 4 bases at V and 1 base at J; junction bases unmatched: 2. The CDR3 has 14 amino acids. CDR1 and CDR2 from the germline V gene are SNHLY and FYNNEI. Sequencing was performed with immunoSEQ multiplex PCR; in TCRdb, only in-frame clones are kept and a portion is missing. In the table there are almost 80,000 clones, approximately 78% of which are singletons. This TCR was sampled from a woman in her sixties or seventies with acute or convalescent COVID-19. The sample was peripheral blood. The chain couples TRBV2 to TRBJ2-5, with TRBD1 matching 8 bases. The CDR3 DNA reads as TGTGCCAGCAGTGTGGACAGGGCCCAAGAGACCCAGTACTTC. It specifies CASSVDRAQETQYF. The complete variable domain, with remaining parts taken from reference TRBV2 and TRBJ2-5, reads EPEVTQTPSHQVTQMGQEVILRCVPISNHLYFYWYRQILGQKVEFLVSFYNNEISEKSEIFDDQFSVERPDGSNFTLKIRSTKLEDSAMYFCASSVDRAQETQYFGPGTRLLVL.